A single T cell receptor (beta chain) is shown here with its context. The sample originates from a study of shared T cell receptors in the human thymus. Assay used: immunoSEQ multiplex PCR; TCRdb lists only in-frame clones, some missing. The sample comprises hundreds of thousands of clones, around nine tenths of which are singletons, and around 0.0099% rests with the top ten. Trimming took off 4 bases at V and 5 bases at J, with 9 bases between the two ends. The germline V gene encodes CDR1 LGHNA and CDR2 YSLEER. The CDR3 has 13 residues. A further study also used this sample, focusing on human thymus T cells.

The receptor's source is a boy under two years old with a congenital heart defect. The chain uses TRBV4-3 and TRBJ2-1, with D tentatively TRBD2 (6 bases). The sample taken for sequencing was thymocytes. The CDR3 is CASSPRRDNEQFF. CDR3 DNA: TGCGCCAGCAGCCCCCGGAGGGACAATGAGCAGTTCTTC.